This passage covers 3 T cell receptor beta chains from one sample sequenced in a study of shared clonotypes between healthy human individuals. Some clones are missing from TCRdb's copy, which holds only in-frame ones; the method was immunoSEQ multiplex PCR. The table has about 2.5 million clones, about 90% seen once. The sequenced sample was naive CD4+ T cells from PBMCs. Described subset: CD45RA+ positively selected. Source of these receptors: a man aged 18 to 30 in good health. Some clones in this sample may be carry-over from other donors' samples.

The chain is built from TRBV11-3 and TRBJ2-1; the D is unclear. Germline V lookup: CDR1 SGHNT, CDR2 YENEEA. There are 15 residues in the CDR3. V gave up 5 bases and J gave up 1 base, with 12 bases separating them. DNA of the CDR3: TGTGCCAGCAGCCCGTCGGCCGGGTCCTACAATGAGCAGTTCTTC. Encoded protein: CASSPSAGSYNEQFF.

This clone appeared once. J is TRBJ1-1 and V is TRBV6-1; D remains ambiguous. There are 15 residues in the CDR3. Between the trimmed V and J ends, which lost 0 bases and 8 bases, there was a span of 16 bases. Germline V lookup: CDR1 MNHNS, CDR2 SASEGT. The CDR3 protein is CASSEARQPPGEAFF. CDR3 bases: TGTGCCAGCAGTGAAGCCAGACAACCTCCCGGGGAAGCTTTCTTT.

The chain recombines TRBV14 with TRBJ2-1, with 8 bases lining up with TRBD2. The germline CDR1 and CDR2 sequences are SGHDN and FVKESK. This CDR3 is built from 13 residues. V trimming: 0 bases; J trimming: 13 bases; junction bases outside the gene matches: 5. The CDR3 protein is CASSQDRGGIQFF. The CDR3, as DNA: TGTGCCAGCAGCCAAGATCGGGGGGGGATACAGTTCTTC.